This T cell receptor beta chain appears in the sequencing data of a study of neurological immune-mediated disorders. This clonotype showed up many times. From the 5' RACE reads, TCRdb called clonotypes with MiXCR, one entry per CDR3 protein. The table has about 27,000 distinct CDR3 sequences, 3% to 3.5% seen once. V trimming: 3 bases; J trimming: 4 bases; junction bases outside the gene matches: 7. The CDR3 length is 16 residues. CDR1 and CDR2 from the germline V gene are DFQATT and SNEGSKA (reference sequence). The sequenced sample consisted of PBMCs. The sequence was obtained from a woman aged 25 to 39 with multiple sclerosis. V gene TRBV20-1 combines with J gene TRBJ2-5, with 14 bases identical to TRBD2. The CDR3 DNA sequence: TGCAGTGCTAGCAGACCGGGGACTAGCGGGGGAGAGACCCAGTACTTC. It yields the protein CSASRPGTSGGETQYF.